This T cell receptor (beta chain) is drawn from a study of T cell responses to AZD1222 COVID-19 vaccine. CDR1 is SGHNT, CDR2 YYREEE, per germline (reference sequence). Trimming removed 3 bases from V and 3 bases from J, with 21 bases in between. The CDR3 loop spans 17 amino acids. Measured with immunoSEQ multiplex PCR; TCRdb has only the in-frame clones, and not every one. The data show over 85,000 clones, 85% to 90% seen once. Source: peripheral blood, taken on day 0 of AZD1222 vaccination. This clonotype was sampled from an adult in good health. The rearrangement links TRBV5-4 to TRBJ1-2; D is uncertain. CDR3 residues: CASSSPPGQHQYYGYTF. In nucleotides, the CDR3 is TGTGCCAGCAGCTCCCCCCCCGGGCAGCACCAATACTATGGCTACACCTTC.